This T cell receptor beta chain was documented in a study of T cell responses to AZD1222 COVID-19 vaccine. Turning to the study itself: Pooled together were second doses at about 4 or about 12 weeks.

Sequenced by immunoSEQ multiplex PCR; TCRdb stores in-frame clones only, minus some. Of fewer than 110,000 clones listed, 90% are singletons. Note on this clone: Its antigen is as yet unknown.

Findings and caveats of the study: The donors showed a predominance of white British ancestry and of females, with possible underestimation of clonal diversity.

The sequenced sample was peripheral blood, obtained on day 0 of AZD1222 vaccination. This receptor was obtained from an adult in good health.

The CDR3 here is CASSQEGRGDEQYF. CDR3 DNA sequence: TGTGCCAGCAGCCAAGAGGGCAGGGGAGACGAGCAGTACTTC. The chain joins TRBV3-1 (or the pseudogene TRBV3-2) to TRBJ2-7, with a tentative D call TRBD1 (6 bases). V was clipped by 0 bases and J by 5 bases, with 11 bases between them. The CDR3 runs to 14 residues. CDR1 and CDR2 from the germline V gene are LGHDT and YNNKEL (reference sequence).